A single sample is the source of the 20 T cell receptor beta chains below, sequenced in a study of cytomegalovirus exposure and HLA in healthy donors. PCR employed 60 Vbeta and 13 Jbeta primers. The method was immunoSEQ multiplex PCR; TCRdb's version includes in-frame clones alone and lacks a portion of them. The sample shows around 150,000 clones, 80% of them seen only once. The specimen sequenced was PBMCs. The receptors derive from a man aged 25 to 40 in good health.

The J gene is TRBJ2-3, the V gene TRBV21-1; TRBD1 is the table's D call and was not checked against the DNA. TRBV21-1 is labeled a pseudogene. This CDR3 region has 14 residues. The CDR3 nucleotides are TGTGCCAGCAGCAAAGGGGCCGAAACAGATACGCAGTATTTT. Its translation: CASSKGAETDTQYF.

This sequence joins TRBV4-1 and TRBJ2-1; D possibly corresponds to TRBD2 (5 bases). Germline loops: CDR1 MGHRA, CDR2 YSYEKL. The CDR3 is 17 amino acids. V was shortened by 2 bases and J by 5 bases, with 19 bases between the two germline ends. CDR3 sequence (DNA): TGCGCCAGCAGCCAATCGCGTCTAGCAGGAAAAGACAATGAGCAGTTCTTC. This translates into CASSQSRLAGKDNEQFF.

The CDR3 loop reads CASGLATGDNTGELFF. CDR3 nucleotide sequence: TGTGCTAGTGGTTTGGCGACAGGGGACAACACCGGGGAGCTGTTTTTT. This sequence joins TRBV12-5 and TRBJ2-2; 8 nucleotides match TRBD1. The germline V gene encodes CDR1 LGHNT and CDR2 FRNRAP. The CDR3 contains 16 residues. The J segment lost 2 bases and the V segment lost 1 base, leaving 3 bases of the junction unmatched.

Notes on this clone: The sample holds other DNA sequences that translate to the same CDR3. The V call is TRBV18, the J call TRBJ2-5; 7 bases fit TRBD2. The CDR3 has 15 amino acids. After removal of 6 bases from V and 1 base from J, the junction contained 8 bases not matched to a gene. CDR1 is KGHSH, CDR2 LQKENI, per germline. The CDR3 DNA reads as TGTGCCAGCTCCCTCGGCGGGAGCCGCCAAGAGACCCAGTACTTC. The encoded protein is CASSLGGSRQETQYF.

The chain couples TRBV15 to TRBJ1-5; possibly TRBD1 for D (6 bases). Trimming stripped 4 bases from V and 4 bases from J, with 11 bases between. This CDR3 has 14 amino acids. The germline gives CDR1 LNHNV, CDR2 YYDKDF (reference sequence). The CDR3 is CATSTNTGNQPQHF. The CDR3 region has the DNA TGTGCCACCAGCACAAACACAGGGAATCAGCCCCAGCATTTT.

With regard to this clone: An end of the junction does not agree with germline; a read error may underlie this. CDR3 loop: CSSWASGYNEQFF. The CDR3 DNA reads TGTTCCAGCTGGGCTAGCGGCTACAATGAGCAGTTCTTC. The gene calls are TRBV7-9 and TRBJ2-1; 7 positions agree with TRBD2. This CDR3 spans 13 amino acids. Looked up from germline, CDR1 is SEHNR and CDR2 is FQNEAQ (reference sequence).

The V call is TRBV29-1, the J call TRBJ2-7; 8 nucleotides agree with TRBD2. The J segment lost 3 bases and the V segment lost 0 bases, leaving 7 bases of the junction unmatched. This CDR3 is 15 amino acids long. From germline, CDR1 is SQVTM and CDR2 ANQGSEA. The CDR3 DNA sequence: TGCAGCGTTGAAGATCCCGCGACTAGCGACTACGAGCAGTACTTC. Translation: CSVEDPATSDYEQYF.

The chain joins TRBV27 to TRBJ1-2, with D perhaps TRBD1 (5 bases). The length of the CDR3 is 16 residues. Germline values: CDR1 MNHEY, CDR2 SMNVEV (reference sequence). V lost 0 bases, J lost 3 bases, and 14 bases lay in between. CDR3 nucleotides: TGTGCCAGCAGTTTATCGGGGGGAGGGATCGACTATGGCTACACCTTC. This codes for CASSLSGGGIDYGYTF.

The V and J genes are TRBV19 and TRBJ2-5, with D tentatively TRBD1 (6 bases). Germline V gene lookup returns CDR1 LNHDA and CDR2 SQIVND (reference sequence). This CDR3 spans 14 amino acids. V lost 3 bases and J lost 3, with 11 bases in between. This CDR3 reads CASSIPHREETQYF. CDR3 nucleotide sequence: TGTGCCAGTAGTATCCCCCACAGGGAAGAGACCCAGTACTTC. Filled out from reference TRBV19 and TRBJ2-5, the complete variable domain reads DGGITQSPKYLFRKEGQNVTLSCEQNLNHDAMYWYRQDPGQGLRLIYYSQIVNDFQKGDIAEGYSVSREKKESFPLTVTSAQKNPTAFYLCASSIPHREETQYFGPGTRLLVL.

The chain combines TRBV4-1 with TRBJ1-5; D gene uncertain. The length of the CDR3 is 14 residues. CDR1 is MGHRA and CDR2 is YSYEKL in the germline V gene. Trimming pared 1 base from V and 3 bases from J, leaving 7 bases between. CDR3 nucleotides: TGCGCCAGCAGCCAAGTACGGTCCAATCAGCCCCAGCATTTT. Amino acids: CASSQVRSNQPQHF.

The chain carries TRBV7-2 and TRBJ2-3; D gene unclear. The CDR3 length is 13 residues. V was pared by 1 base and J by 4 bases, with 6 bases between. CDR1 and CDR2 from the germline V gene are SGHTA and FQGNSA. The CDR3 nucleotides read TGTGCCAGCAGCTTAGACTCCCCAGATACGCAGTATTTT. It encodes CASSLDSPDTQYF.

The rearrangement links TRBV27 to TRBJ2-1; D is unclear. The ends were cut back, 6 bases at V and 2 bases at J, with 8 bases in the middle. Per germline, CDR1 MNHEY and CDR2 SMNVEV (reference sequence). The CDR3 totals 13 residues. For the CDR3, the DNA is TGTGCCAGCAGGCTAGGTCCCTACAATGAGCAGTTCTTC. Amino acids: CASRLGPYNEQFF.

The table lists this clone with a few counts. The rearrangement joins TRBV19 to TRBJ1-1; D is perhaps TRBD1 (5 bases). Per germline, CDR1 LNHDA and CDR2 SQIVND (reference sequence). The CDR3 covers 12 residues. V lost 5 bases and J 8 bases, leaving 12 bases between the germline ends. In DNA, the CDR3 is TGTGCCAGTAGTGTATTAAGGGGAGAAGCTTTCTTT. Its translation is CASSVLRGEAFF.

This clone was observed once. Since a much larger clone is just one base distant, this may be a read error. The V and J genes are TRBV6-1 and TRBJ2-7, with 14 positions matching TRBD2. Trimming at V came to 5 bases and at J to 3 bases, leaving 3 bases not matched to a gene. Germline V lookup: CDR1 MNHNS, CDR2 SASEGT. CDR3 length: 15 amino acids. The CDR3 loop is CASSPGTSGSYEQYF. In DNA, the CDR3 is TGTGCCAGCAGTCCCGGGACTAGCGGGAGCTACGAGCAGTACTTC.

The rearrangement joins TRBV5-8 to TRBJ2-5, with 10 positions matching TRBD1. Germline assignment: CDR1 SGHTS and CDR2 YDEGEE. V lost 3 bases to trimming and J lost 5 bases; unmatched junction nucleotides: 7. The CDR3 extends over 15 amino acids. DNA of the CDR3: TGTGCCAGCAGCTCCCAGACAGGGGGCTTGGAGACCCAGTACTTC. This encodes CASSSQTGGLETQYF. Based on the CDR3 plus reference TRBV5-8 and TRBJ2-5, the full variable domain is EAGVTQSPTHLIKTRGQQATLRCSPISGHTSVYWYQQALGLGLQFLLWYDEGEERNRGNFPPRFSGRQFPNYSSELNVNALELEDSALYLCASSSQTGGLETQYFGPGTRLLVL.

This rearrangement joins TRBV9 to TRBJ2-7; possibly TRBD2 for D (5 bases). CDR3 length: 15 residues. The germline V gene has CDR1 SGDLS and CDR2 YYNGEE. Trimming left V 0 bases short and J 6 bases short, with 16 bases between. CDR3 nucleotides: TGTGCCAGCAGCGTAGTAGGGAGCCCGCCCAGCGAGCAGTACTTC. It specifies CASSVVGSPPSEQYF.

About this clone itself: Other DNA sequences from this sample encode an identical CDR3 as well. This sequence joins TRBV7-2 and TRBJ1-2, with D hard to call. From germline, CDR1 is SGHTA and CDR2 FQGNSA. Trimming stripped 3 bases from V and 8 bases from J, with 10 bases between. The CDR3 contains 12 residues. In DNA form, the CDR3 reads TGTGCCAGCAGCTTTGGAGGATACGGCTACACCTTC. Translating gives CASSFGGYGYTF.

The chain carries TRBV9 and TRBJ2-3; 14 bases line up with TRBD2. Germline CDR1 and CDR2: SGDLS and YYNGEE. This CDR3 has 16 residues. V gave up 4 bases and J gave up 6 bases; unmatched junction bases: 7. This CDR3 is CASSRGTSGSGDTQYF. The CDR3 coding sequence is TGTGCCAGCAGCCGGGGGACTAGCGGGAGTGGGGATACGCAGTATTTT.

The genes are TRBV21-1 and TRBJ2-5; TRBD2 was called by the table and not checked on the DNA. TRBV21-1 is a known pseudogene. The CDR3 contains 14 residues. The CDR3 protein is CASSRATGQETQYF. The CDR3 DNA is TGTGCCAGCAGCAGGGCGACGGGGCAAGAGACCCAGTACTTC.

The CDR3 DNA follows: TGCGCCAGCAGTCAGCGAGAGACCCAGTACTTC. This sequence encodes CASSQRETQYF. The J gene is TRBJ2-5, the V gene TRBV23-1; D call uncertain. TRBV23-1 is given ORF status, its function remaining uncertain. V was shortened by 3 bases and J by 4 bases, with 3 bases between the two germline ends. The CDR3 consists of 11 residues.